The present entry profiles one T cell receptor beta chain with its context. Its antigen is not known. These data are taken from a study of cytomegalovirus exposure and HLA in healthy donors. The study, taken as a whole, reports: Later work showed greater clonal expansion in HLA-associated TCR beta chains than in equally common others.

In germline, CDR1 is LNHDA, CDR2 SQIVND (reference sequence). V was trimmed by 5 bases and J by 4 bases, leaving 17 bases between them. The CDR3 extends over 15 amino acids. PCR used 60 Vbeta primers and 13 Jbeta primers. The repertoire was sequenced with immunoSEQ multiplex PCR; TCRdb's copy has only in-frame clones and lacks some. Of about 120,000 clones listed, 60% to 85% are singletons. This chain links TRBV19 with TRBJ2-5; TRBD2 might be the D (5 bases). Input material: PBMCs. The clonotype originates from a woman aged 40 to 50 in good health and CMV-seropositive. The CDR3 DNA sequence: TGTGCCAGTAGTGTCCTGGCAGCGGCGTCAGAGACCCAGTACTTC. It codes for CASSVLAAASETQYF.